Below, 5 T cell receptor beta chains from the same sample are listed, as sequenced in a study of blood T cells in healthy people across ages. With a J-beta primer mix and a sample-barcoded 5' primer, a second PCR ran roughly 6 to 12 cycles. TCRdb reprocessed the 5' RACE reads with MiXCR, giving one entry per CDR3 protein. The sample includes approximately 320,000 distinct CDR3 sequences, roughly 26% of them seen just once. The sample consisted of blood. Receptors were obtained from a woman between 70 and 85 years old in good health.

This clonotype occurred a few times. The CDR3 coding sequence is TGTGCCAGCAGGCCAACAGGGGCTGGGGCCAACGTCCTGACTTTC. It yields the protein CASRPTGAGANVLTF. The chain recombines TRBV12-3 or TRBV12-4 with TRBJ2-6; TRBD1 aligns across 7 bases. The CDR3 spans 15 residues. J gave up 2 bases and V 6 bases, and 4 bases lay outside the gene matches.

This clonotype was recorded once. The V gene is TRBV29-1, the J gene TRBJ1-2; the D gene is possibly TRBD1 (5 bases). Germline V gene sequence: CDR1 SQVTM, CDR2 ANQGSEA. The V end was cut by 4 bases, the J end by 4 bases, with 10 bases between. CDR3 length: 12 residues. CDR3 in amino acids: CSVVSGGYGYTF. CDR3 coding DNA: TGCAGCGTTGTCTCTGGGGGCTATGGCTACACCTTC.

This clonotype showed up just a few times. An end of the junction differs from the germline gene, which may be a read error. The V and J genes are TRBV20-1 and TRBJ1-5; D may be TRBD1 (6 bases). CDR3 length: 13 residues. The germline CDR1 and CDR2 sequences are DFQATT and SNEGSKA (reference sequence). CDR3 in DNA: TGCAGTGCCCTTCAGGAGGGGGATCAGCCCCAACATTTT. As protein: CSALQEGDQPQHF.

Points on this clonotype: A single base separates this from a much larger clone, so it may be a read error. The V call is TRBV5-1, the J call TRBJ1-4; D is ambiguous. From germline, CDR1 is SGHRS and CDR2 YFSETQ. The CDR3 spans 15 residues. Deletions cut 4 bases from V and 5 bases from J, with 15 bases between. In DNA form, the CDR3 reads TGCGCCAGCAGCCCGAAACTGGGCCGGAATGAAAAACTGTTTTTT. Protein product: CASSPKLGRNEKLFF.

The chain couples TRBV7-8 to TRBJ2-4, with D unresolved. This CDR3 comprises 18 residues. V lost 1 base and J lost 2, with 18 bases in between. Germline V lookup: CDR1 SGHVS, CDR2 FQNEAQ. The CDR3 is CASSLEVGSYPTKNIQYF. In nucleotides, the CDR3 is TGTGCCAGCAGCTTAGAGGTGGGGTCCTATCCAACCAAAAACATTCAGTACTTC.